The next 12 T cell receptor beta chains were all read from a single sample in a study of cytomegalovirus exposure and HLA in healthy donors. The PCR ran on 60 Vbeta and 13 Jbeta primers. The data were produced by immunoSEQ multiplex PCR, yet TCRdb's version contains in-frame clones alone and is incomplete. The table lists fewer than 350,000 clones, roughly 90% of them singletons. Sample: PBMCs. The receptors originated from a woman between 18 and 29 years old in good health and CMV-seronegative.

This rearrangement joins TRBV5-4 to TRBJ2-3, with a possible D match to TRBD2 (6 bases). The V end lost 7 bases, the J end lost 6 bases, and 12 bases lay between the germline ends. The CDR3 consists of 12 residues. From germline, CDR1 is SGHNT and CDR2 YYREEE (reference sequence). The CDR3 region is CASPSGGDTQYF. In nucleotides, the CDR3 is TGTGCCAGCCCCTCTGGGGGGGATACGCAGTATTTT.

The CDR3 reads CASSPWGNTIYF. In DNA, the CDR3 is TGCGCCAGCAGCCCCTGGGGCAACACCATATATTTT. The chain employs TRBV5-1 and TRBJ1-3, with D possibly being TRBD1 (5 bases). The CDR3 is 12 amino acids. Germline V gives CDR1 SGHRS, CDR2 YFSETQ. Trimming removed 4 bases at V and 7 bases at J, with 9 bases between.

The chain carries TRBV5-1 and TRBJ2-7, with D perhaps TRBD1 (6 bases). Germline lookup yields CDR1 SGHRS and CDR2 YFSETQ. Trimming left V 0 bases short and J 3 bases short, with 13 bases between. This CDR3 spans 15 amino acids. As DNA, the CDR3 is TGCGCCAGCAGCTTGGAGGGGGTAGCCGGCTACGAGCAGTACTTC. Its translation: CASSLEGVAGYEQYF.

The chain carries TRBV5-5 and TRBJ2-2, with D possibly matching TRBD2 (5 bases). Germline CDR1 SGHKS, CDR2 YYEKEE (reference sequence). The CDR3 loop spans 13 amino acids. V shed 3 bases and J shed 6 bases, with 9 bases lying between them. The CDR3 reads CASSSGLAGELFF. The CDR3 nucleotides read TGTGCCAGCAGCTCCGGACTGGCCGGGGAGCTGTTTTTT.

V is TRBV6-5 and J is TRBJ1-2; TRBD1 matches 8 bases. The ends lost 6 bases at V and 6 bases at J; junction bases unmatched: 3. CDR1 and CDR2 from the germline V gene are MNHEY and SVGAGI. This CDR3 has 12 amino acids. CDR3 bases: TGTGCCAGCAGCCTGGACAGGGATGGCTACACCTTC. Translated: CASSLDRDGYTF.

The chain couples TRBV7-9 to TRBJ1-3, with D tentatively TRBD1 (6 bases). The V end lost 2 bases, the J end lost 0 bases, and 14 bases lay between the germline ends. The CDR3 consists of 17 residues. The germline V gene has CDR1 SEHNR and CDR2 FQNEAQ (reference sequence). DNA of the CDR3: TGTGCCAGCAGCTTATCGACAGGCCACCGCTCTGGAAACACCATATATTTT. Amino acid sequence: CASSLSTGHRSGNTIYF.

V gene TRBV9 combines with J gene TRBJ2-5, with 8 positions matching TRBD2. In germline, CDR1 is SGDLS, CDR2 YYNGEE. The CDR3 is 21 amino acids. J gave up 4 bases and V 4 bases, and 27 bases lay outside the gene matches. CDR3 DNA sequence: TGTGCCAGCAGCCCCTCCCGTGGCGGGGGGCCTGGAGTTGGGTGGAGAGAGACCCAGTACTTC. Amino acids: CASSPSRGGGPGVGWRETQYF.

The rearrangement uses TRBV13 and TRBJ1-4; 7 bases align to TRBD1. This CDR3 has 15 residues. Germline lookup yields CDR1 PRHDT and CDR2 FYEKMQ (reference sequence). The V and J ends lost 5 bases and 8 bases, in that order; junction bases with no gene match: 11. Here the CDR3 DNA reads TGTGCCAGCAGCCCTGGGGGACAGCGGCCGGAAAAACTGTTTTTT. It yields the protein CASSPGGQRPEKLFF.

The V call is TRBV13, the J call TRBJ1-4; D remains ambiguous. The CDR3 has 16 amino acids. Germline assignment: CDR1 PRHDT and CDR2 FYEKMQ (reference sequence). With 3 bases removed from V and 0 bases from J, the gap between germline ends came to 11 bases. This CDR3 reads CASSFGGGATNEKLFF. As DNA, the CDR3 is TGTGCCAGCAGCTTCGGTGGCGGGGCAACTAATGAAAAACTGTTTTTT.

The V call is TRBV18, the J call TRBJ2-1; 10 bases agree with TRBD2. V shed 6 bases, J shed 5 bases, and the junction held 7 bases outside the gene matches. This CDR3 is 15 amino acids long. The germline CDR1 and CDR2 sequences are KGHSH and LQKENI. CDR3 sequence (DNA): TGTGCCAGCTCTCCTATAGCGGGGGGCCACAATGAGCAGTTCTTC. This gives the protein CASSPIAGGHNEQFF.

The chain carries TRBV5-5 and TRBJ2-7; 7 bases are a match to TRBD1. V dropped 3 bases and J dropped 4; count of bases not matched to a gene: 1. CDR1 is SGHKS and CDR2 is YYEKEE in the germline V gene (reference sequence). CDR3 size: 12 residues. CDR3 coding DNA: TGTGCCAGCAGCTACAGGGGTTACGAGCAGTACTTC. Translated: CASSYRGYEQYF.

The chain couples TRBV5-1 to TRBJ1-2; D may be TRBD1 (6 bases). V lost 4 bases and J lost 0, with 13 bases in between. The germline V gene encodes CDR1 SGHRS and CDR2 YFSETQ. The CDR3 runs 15 residues. The CDR3 coding sequence is TGCGCCAGCAGCGACGGACAGTCATCTAACTATGGCTACACCTTC. Translated: CASSDGQSSNYGYTF.